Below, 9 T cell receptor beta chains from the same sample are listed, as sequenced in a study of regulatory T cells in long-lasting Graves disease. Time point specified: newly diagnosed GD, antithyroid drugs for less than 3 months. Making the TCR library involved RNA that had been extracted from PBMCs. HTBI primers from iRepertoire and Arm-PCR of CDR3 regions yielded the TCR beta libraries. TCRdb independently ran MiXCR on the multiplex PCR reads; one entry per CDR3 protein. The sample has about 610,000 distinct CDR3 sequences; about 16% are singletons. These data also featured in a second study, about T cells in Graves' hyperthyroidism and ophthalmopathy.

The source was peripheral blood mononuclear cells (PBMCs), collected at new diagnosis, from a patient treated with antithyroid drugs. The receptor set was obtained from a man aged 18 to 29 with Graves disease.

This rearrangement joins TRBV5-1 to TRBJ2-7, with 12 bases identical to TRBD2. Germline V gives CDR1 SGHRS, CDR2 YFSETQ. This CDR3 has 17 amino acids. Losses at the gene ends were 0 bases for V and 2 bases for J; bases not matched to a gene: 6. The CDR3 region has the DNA TGCGCCAGCAGCTTGGATCGTCTAGCGGGAGGGCCCTACGAGCAGTACTTC. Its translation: CASSLDRLAGGPYEQYF.

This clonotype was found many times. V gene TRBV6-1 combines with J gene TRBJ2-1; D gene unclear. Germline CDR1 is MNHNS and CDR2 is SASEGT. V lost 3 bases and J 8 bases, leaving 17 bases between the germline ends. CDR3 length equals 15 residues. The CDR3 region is CASSEGPPRLDEQFF. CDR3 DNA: TGTGCCAGCAGTGAGGGCCCGCCCCGGTTGGATGAGCAGTTCTTC.

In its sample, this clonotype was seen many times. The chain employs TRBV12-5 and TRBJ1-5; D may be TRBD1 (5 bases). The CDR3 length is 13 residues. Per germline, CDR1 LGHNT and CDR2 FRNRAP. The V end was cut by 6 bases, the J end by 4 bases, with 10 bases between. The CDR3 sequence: CASGQTENQPQHF. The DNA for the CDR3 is TGTGCTAGTGGACAGACAGAAAATCAGCCCCAGCATTTT.

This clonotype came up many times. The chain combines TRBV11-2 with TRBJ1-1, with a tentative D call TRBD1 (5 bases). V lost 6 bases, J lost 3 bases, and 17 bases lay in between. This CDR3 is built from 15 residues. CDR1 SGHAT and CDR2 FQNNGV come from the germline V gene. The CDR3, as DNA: TGTGCCAGCAGAAGCCGGGACCTAAGGCACACTGAAGCTTTCTTT. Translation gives CASRSRDLRHTEAFF.

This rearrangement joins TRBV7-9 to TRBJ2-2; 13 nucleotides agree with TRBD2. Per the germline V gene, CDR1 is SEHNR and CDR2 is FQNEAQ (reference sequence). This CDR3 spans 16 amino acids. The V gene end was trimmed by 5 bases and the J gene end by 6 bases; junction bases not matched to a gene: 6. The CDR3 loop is CASSNGLAGAAGELFF. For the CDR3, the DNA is TGTGCCAGCAGCAATGGACTAGCGGGAGCGGCCGGGGAGCTGTTTTTT.

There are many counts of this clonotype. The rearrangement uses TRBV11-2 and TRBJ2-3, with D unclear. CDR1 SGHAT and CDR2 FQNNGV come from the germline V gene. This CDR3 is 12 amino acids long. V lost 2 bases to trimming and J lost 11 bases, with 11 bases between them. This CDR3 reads CASSLSGFKQYF. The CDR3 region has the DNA TGTGCCAGCAGCTTATCCGGTTTTAAGCAGTATTTT.

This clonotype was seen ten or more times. CDR3 DNA sequence: TGTGCCAGCAGCTTAACTAGCGGGAGCAATGAGCAGTTCTTC. Translated, it gives CASSLTSGSNEQFF. The genes are TRBV7-3 and TRBJ2-1; 9 nucleotides agree with TRBD2. J lost 6 bases, V lost 0 bases, and 0 bases had no gene match. This CDR3 has 14 residues. Germline CDR1 is SGHTA and CDR2 is FQGTGA.

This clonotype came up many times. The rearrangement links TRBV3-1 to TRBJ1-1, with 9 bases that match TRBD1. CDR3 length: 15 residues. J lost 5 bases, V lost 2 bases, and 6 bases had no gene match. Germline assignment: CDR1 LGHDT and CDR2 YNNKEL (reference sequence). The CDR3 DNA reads TGTGCCAGCAGCCAATTCCCGACAGGGGGAACTGAAGCTTTCTTT. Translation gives CASSQFPTGGTEAFF.

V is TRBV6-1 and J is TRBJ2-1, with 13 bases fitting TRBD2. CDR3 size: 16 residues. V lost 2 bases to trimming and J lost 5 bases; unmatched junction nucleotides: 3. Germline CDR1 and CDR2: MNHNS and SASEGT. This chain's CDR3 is CASSEWGLAGNNEQFF. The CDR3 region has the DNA TGTGCCAGCAGTGAATGGGGACTAGCGGGAAACAATGAGCAGTTCTTC.